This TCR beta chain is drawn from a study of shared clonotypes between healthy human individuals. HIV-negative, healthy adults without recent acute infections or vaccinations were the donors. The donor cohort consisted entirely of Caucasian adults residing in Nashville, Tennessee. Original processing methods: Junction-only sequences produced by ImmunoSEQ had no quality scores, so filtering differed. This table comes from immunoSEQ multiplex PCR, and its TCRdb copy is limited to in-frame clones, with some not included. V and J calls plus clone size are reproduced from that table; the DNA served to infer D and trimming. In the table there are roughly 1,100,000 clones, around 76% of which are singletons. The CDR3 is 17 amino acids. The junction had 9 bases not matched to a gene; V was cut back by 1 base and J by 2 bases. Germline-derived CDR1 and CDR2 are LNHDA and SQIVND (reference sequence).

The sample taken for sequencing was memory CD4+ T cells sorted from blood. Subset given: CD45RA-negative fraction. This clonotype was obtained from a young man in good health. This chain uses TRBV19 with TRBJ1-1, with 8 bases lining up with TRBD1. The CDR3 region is CASSIGLDRDGNTEAFF. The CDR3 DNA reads TGTGCCAGTAGTATAGGCCTGGACAGGGACGGCAACACTGAAGCTTTCTTT.